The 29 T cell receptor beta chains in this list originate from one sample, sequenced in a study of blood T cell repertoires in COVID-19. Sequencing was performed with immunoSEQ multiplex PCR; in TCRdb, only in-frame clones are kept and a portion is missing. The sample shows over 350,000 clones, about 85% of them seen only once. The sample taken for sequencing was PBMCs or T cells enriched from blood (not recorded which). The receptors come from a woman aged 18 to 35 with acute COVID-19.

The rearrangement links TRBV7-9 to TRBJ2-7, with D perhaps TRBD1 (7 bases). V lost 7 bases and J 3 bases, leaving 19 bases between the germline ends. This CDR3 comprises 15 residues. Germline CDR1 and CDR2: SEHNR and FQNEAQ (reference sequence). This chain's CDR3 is CASTSRGATVYEQYF. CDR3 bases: TGTGCCAGCACCTCCAGGGGGGCGACAGTCTACGAGCAGTACTTC.

CDR3 in amino acids: CASVLQPGYEQYF. CDR3 bases: TGTGCCAGCGTACTACAACCCGGCTACGAGCAGTACTTC. The chain employs TRBV2 and TRBJ2-7; D uncertain. V lost 8 bases to trimming and J lost 3 bases, with 14 bases between them. From germline, CDR1 is SNHLY and CDR2 FYNNEI. The CDR3 consists of 13 residues.

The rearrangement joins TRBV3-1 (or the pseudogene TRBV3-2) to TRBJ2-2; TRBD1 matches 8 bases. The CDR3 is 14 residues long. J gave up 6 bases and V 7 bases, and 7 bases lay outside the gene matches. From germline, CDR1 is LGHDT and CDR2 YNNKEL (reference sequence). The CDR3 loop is CASTRGQGPGELFF. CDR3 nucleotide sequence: TGTGCCAGCACCCGTGGACAGGGTCCCGGGGAGCTGTTTTTT.

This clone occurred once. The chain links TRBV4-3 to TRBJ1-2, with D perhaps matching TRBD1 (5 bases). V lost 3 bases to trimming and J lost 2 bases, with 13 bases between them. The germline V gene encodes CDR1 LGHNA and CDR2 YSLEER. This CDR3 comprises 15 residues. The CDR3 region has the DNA TGCGCCAGCAGCCAGACTTTAAAGGGGAACTATGGCTACACCTTC. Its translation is CASSQTLKGNYGYTF.

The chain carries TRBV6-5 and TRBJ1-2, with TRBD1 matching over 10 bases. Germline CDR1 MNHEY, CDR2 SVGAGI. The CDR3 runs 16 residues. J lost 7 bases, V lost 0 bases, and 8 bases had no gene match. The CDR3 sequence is CASSYSSSGQGSGYTF. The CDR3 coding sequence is TGTGCCAGCAGTTACTCGTCATCGGGACAGGGGTCTGGCTACACCTTC.

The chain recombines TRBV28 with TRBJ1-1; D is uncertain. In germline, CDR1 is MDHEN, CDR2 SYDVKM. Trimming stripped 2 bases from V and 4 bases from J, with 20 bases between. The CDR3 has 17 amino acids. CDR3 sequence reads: CASSLTRVLFLSTEAFF. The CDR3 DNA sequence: TGTGCCAGCAGTTTAACCCGGGTTCTGTTTTTGTCCACTGAAGCTTTCTTT.

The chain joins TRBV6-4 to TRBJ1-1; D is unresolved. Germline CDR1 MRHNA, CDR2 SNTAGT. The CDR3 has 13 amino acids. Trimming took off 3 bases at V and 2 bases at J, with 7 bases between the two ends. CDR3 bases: TGTGCCAGCAGTGAACAGTTTAACACTGAAGCTTTCTTT. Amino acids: CASSEQFNTEAFF.

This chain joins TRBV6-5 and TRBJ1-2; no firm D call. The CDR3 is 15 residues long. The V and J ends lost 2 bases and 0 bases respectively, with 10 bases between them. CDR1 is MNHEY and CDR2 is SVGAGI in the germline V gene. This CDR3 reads CASSYRFRSNYGYTF. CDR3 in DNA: TGTGCCAGCAGTTACAGGTTCAGGTCTAACTATGGCTACACCTTC.

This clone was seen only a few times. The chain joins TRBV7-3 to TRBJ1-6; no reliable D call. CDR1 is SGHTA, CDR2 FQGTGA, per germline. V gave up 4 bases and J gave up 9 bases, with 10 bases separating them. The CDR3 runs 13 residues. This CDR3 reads CASSSGFRSPLHF. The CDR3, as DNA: TGTGCCAGCAGCTCGGGGTTCCGTTCACCCCTCCACTTT. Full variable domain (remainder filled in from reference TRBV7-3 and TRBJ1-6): GAGVSQTPSNKVTEKGKYVELRCDPISGHTALYWYRQSLGQGPEFLIYFQGTGAADDSGLPNDRFFAVRPEGSVSTLKIQRTERGDSAVYLCASSSGFRSPLHFGNGTRLTVT.

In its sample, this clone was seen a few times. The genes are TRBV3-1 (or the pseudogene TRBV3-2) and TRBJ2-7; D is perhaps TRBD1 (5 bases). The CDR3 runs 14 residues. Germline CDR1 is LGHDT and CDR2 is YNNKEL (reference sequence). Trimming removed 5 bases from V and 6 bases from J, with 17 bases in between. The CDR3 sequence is CASSSGSVFGEQYF. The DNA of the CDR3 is TGTGCCAGCAGCTCAGGGTCCGTTTTTGGCGAGCAGTACTTC.

CDR3: CASSMGQGEQYF. As DNA, the CDR3 is TGTGCCAGTAGTATGGGACAGGGCGAGCAGTACTTC. V and J are TRBV19 and TRBJ2-7, with 9 nucleotides matching TRBD1. The CDR3 loop spans 12 amino acids. Germline loops: CDR1 LNHDA, CDR2 SQIVND (reference sequence). Germline trimming cut 3 bases from V and 6 bases from J; bases unmatched to any gene: 0.

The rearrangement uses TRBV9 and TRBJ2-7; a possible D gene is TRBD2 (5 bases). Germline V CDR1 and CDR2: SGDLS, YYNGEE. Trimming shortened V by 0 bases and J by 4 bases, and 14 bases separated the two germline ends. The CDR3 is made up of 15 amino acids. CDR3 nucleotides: TGTGCCAGCAGCGTAGCTTCCAGCGGCCTTTACGAGCAGTACTTC. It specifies CASSVASSGLYEQYF.

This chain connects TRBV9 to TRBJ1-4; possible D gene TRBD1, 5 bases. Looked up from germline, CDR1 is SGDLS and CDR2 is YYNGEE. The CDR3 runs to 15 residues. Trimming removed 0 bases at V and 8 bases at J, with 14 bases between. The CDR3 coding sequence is TGTGCCAGCAGCGTAGGTGGGACTGTCAAAGAAAAACTGTTTTTT. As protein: CASSVGGTVKEKLFF.

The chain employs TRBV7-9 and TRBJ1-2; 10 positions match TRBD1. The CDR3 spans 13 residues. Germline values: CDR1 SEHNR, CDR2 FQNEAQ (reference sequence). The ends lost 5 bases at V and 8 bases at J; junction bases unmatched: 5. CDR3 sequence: CASSDRDRGGYTF. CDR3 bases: TGTGCCAGCAGCGACCGGGACAGGGGAGGCTACACCTTC.

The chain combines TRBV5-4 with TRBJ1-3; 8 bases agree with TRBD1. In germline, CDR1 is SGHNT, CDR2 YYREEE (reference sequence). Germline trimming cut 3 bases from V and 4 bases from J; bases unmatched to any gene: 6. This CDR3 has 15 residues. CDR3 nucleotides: TGTGCCAGCAGCTACCTCGGACAGGGCGGAAACACCATATATTTT. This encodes CASSYLGQGGNTIYF.

The CDR3 loop is CASSVTPGQGNQPQHF. CDR3 DNA: TGTGCCAGCAGCGTAACACCGGGACAGGGCAATCAGCCCCAGCATTTT. The chain employs TRBV7-2 and TRBJ1-5; 8 positions agree with TRBD1. J lost 2 bases, V lost 5 bases, and 8 bases had no gene match. CDR1 and CDR2 (germline): SGHTA, FQGNSA. The CDR3 totals 16 residues.

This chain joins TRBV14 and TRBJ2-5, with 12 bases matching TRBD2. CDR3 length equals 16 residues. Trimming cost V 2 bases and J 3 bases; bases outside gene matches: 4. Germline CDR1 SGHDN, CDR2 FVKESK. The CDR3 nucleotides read TGTGCCAGCAGCCAAAGGACTAGCGGGGATAAAGAGACCCAGTACTTC. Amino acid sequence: CASSQRTSGDKETQYF.

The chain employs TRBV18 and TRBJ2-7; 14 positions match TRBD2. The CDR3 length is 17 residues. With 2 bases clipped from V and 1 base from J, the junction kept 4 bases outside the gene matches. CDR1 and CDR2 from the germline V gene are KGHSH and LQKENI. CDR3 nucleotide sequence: TGTGCCAGCTCACCAGGACTAGCGGGGGGCCTATCCTACGAGCAGTACTTC. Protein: CASSPGLAGGLSYEQYF.

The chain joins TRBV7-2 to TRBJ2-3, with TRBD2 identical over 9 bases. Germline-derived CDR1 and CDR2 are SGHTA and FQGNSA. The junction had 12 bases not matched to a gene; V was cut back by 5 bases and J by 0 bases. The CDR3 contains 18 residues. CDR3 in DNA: TGTGCCAGCAGCAGGGGGGCTAGCGGGAAAACTAGCACAGATACGCAGTATTTT. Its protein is CASSRGASGKTSTDTQYF.

CDR3 sequence: CASSHHATLNYGYTF. The DNA for the CDR3 is TGTGCCAGCAGCCATCATGCGACATTAAACTATGGCTACACCTTC. The chain recombines TRBV14 with TRBJ1-2; D remains ambiguous. The germline V gene has CDR1 SGHDN and CDR2 FVKESK. The CDR3 totals 15 residues. Deletions cut 3 bases from V and 2 bases from J, with 13 bases between.

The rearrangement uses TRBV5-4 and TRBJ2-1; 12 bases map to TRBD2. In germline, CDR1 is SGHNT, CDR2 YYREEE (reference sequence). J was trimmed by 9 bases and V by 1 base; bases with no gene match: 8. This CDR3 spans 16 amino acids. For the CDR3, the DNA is TGTGCCAGCAGCTTGAACCCGACTAGCGGGAGTGGTGAGCAGTTCTTC. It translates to CASSLNPTSGSGEQFF. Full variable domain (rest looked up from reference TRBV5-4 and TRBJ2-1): ETGVTQSPTHLIKTRGQQVTLRCSSQSGHNTVSWYQQALGQGPQFIFQYYREEENGRGNFPPRFSGLQFPNYSSELNVNALELDDSALYLCASSLNPTSGSGEQFFGPGTRLTVL.

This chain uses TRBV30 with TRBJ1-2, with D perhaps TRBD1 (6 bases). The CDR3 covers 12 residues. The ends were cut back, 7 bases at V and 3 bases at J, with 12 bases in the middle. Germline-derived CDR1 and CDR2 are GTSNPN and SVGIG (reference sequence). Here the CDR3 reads CAYTGTHYGYTF. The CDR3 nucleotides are TGTGCCTATACCGGGACACACTATGGCTACACCTTC.

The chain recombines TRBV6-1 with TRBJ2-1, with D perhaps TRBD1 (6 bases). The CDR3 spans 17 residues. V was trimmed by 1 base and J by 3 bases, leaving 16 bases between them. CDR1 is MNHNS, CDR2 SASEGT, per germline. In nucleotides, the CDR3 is TGTGCCAGCAGTGAAGGCCCAAACAGGGTGGGCTACAATGAGCAGTTCTTC. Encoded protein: CASSEGPNRVGYNEQFF.

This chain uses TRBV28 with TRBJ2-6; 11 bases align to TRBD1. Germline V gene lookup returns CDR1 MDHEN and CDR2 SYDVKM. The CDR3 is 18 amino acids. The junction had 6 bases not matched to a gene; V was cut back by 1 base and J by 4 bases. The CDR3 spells CASSLLDRGRRGANVLTF. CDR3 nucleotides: TGTGCCAGCAGTTTATTGGACAGGGGGCGTAGAGGGGCCAACGTCCTGACTTTC.

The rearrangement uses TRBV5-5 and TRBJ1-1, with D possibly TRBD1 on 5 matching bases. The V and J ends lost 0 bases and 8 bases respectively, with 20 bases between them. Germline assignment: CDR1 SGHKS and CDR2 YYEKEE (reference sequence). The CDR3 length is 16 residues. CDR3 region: CASSLEPSQVMGEAFF. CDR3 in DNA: TGTGCCAGCAGCTTGGAGCCCTCACAGGTAATGGGAGAAGCTTTCTTT.

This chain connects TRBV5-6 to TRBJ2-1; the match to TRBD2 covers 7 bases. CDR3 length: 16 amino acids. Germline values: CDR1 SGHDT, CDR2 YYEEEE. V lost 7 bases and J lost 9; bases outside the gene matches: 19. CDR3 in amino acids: CASGRDYGVGMGEQFF. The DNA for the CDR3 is TGTGCCAGCGGACGGGACTATGGAGTCGGTATGGGTGAGCAGTTCTTC.

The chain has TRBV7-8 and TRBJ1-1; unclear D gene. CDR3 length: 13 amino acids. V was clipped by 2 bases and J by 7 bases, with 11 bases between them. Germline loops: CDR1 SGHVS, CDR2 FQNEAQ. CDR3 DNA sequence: TGTGCCAGCAGCTTAAATGCGAACGGTGAAGCTTTCTTT. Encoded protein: CASSLNANGEAFF.

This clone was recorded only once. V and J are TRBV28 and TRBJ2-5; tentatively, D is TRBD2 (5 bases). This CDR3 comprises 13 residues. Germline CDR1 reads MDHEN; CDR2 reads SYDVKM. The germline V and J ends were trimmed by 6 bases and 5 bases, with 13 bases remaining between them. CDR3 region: CASSHSSRETQYF. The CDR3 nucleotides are TGTGCCAGCAGCCACTCTAGCAGGGAGACCCAGTACTTC.

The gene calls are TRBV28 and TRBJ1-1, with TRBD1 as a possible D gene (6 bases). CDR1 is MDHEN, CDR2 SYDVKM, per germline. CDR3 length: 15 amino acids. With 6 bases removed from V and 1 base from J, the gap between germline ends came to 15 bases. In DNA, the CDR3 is TGTGCCAGCAGGCCGCCCGGGACATCGAACACTGAAGCTTTCTTT. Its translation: CASRPPGTSNTEAFF. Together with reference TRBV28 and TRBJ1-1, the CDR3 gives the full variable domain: DVKVTQSSRYLVKRTGEKVFLECVQDMDHENMFWYRQDPGLGLRLIYFSYDVKMKEKGDIPEGYSVSREKKERFSLILESASTNQTSMYLCASRPPGTSNTEAFFGQGTRLTVV.